Below are 17 T cell receptor beta chains sequenced from a single sample in a study of cytomegalovirus exposure and HLA in healthy donors. The PCR used 60 Vbeta and 13 Jbeta primers. Profiled with immunoSEQ multiplex PCR; TCRdb holds only in-frame clones, not every one. The table shows 120,000 or so clones, with approximately 74% occurring only once. Material: PBMCs. The origin of the receptors is a man aged 35-49 years in good health and CMV-seropositive.

The table lists this clone with a count of one. This rearrangement joins TRBV11-2 to TRBJ2-7; D gene ambiguous. Trimming stripped 0 bases from V and 4 bases from J, with 10 bases between. Germline CDR1 SGHAT, CDR2 FQNNGV. CDR3 length: 14 amino acids. The CDR3 loop is CASSLDRYGYEQYF. The CDR3 bases are TGTGCCAGCAGCTTAGATCGATACGGTTACGAGCAGTACTTC.

This rearrangement joins TRBV30 to TRBJ2-1, with 8 bases that match TRBD2. The CDR3 is 16 amino acids. From germline, CDR1 is GTSNPN and CDR2 SVGIG (reference sequence). V gave up 5 bases and J gave up 8 bases; unmatched junction bases: 17. CDR3 residues: CAWFAKGSGSGDEQFF. In nucleotides, the CDR3 is TGTGCCTGGTTTGCCAAGGGAAGCGGGAGCGGAGATGAGCAGTTCTTC.

This sequence joins TRBV9 and TRBJ1-2, with 7 bases lining up with TRBD1. V trimming: 0 bases; J trimming: 4 bases; junction bases outside the gene matches: 6. The CDR3 runs to 15 residues. Germline assignment: CDR1 SGDLS and CDR2 YYNGEE. The CDR3 loop reads CASSVGSGQAYGYTF. DNA for the CDR3: TGTGCCAGCAGCGTAGGTTCAGGACAGGCCTATGGCTACACCTTC.

The chain carries TRBV28 and TRBJ2-1; 14 nucleotides match TRBD2. V shed 7 bases and J 10 bases; nucleotides not matched to a gene: 9. There are 15 residues in the CDR3. Per the germline V gene, CDR1 is MDHEN and CDR2 is SYDVKM. The CDR3 sequence is CASTLWGLAGDEQFF. The CDR3 DNA sequence: TGTGCCAGCACCCTGTGGGGACTAGCGGGAGACGAGCAGTTCTTC.

CDR3 sequence (DNA): TGTGCCAGCAGGATAGAGATGAACACTGAAGCTTTCTTT. It is translated as CASRIEMNTEAFF. This chain uses TRBV6-1 with TRBJ1-1; no clear D. Trimming removed 6 bases at V and 0 bases at J, with 8 bases between. This CDR3 has 13 amino acids. Germline values: CDR1 MNHNS, CDR2 SASEGT.

V usage is TRBV15 and J usage is TRBJ1-1; TRBD1 matches at 7 bases. With V trimmed by 1 base and J by 4 bases, 9 bases remained unmatched. The length of the CDR3 is 16 residues. Germline values: CDR1 LNHNV, CDR2 YYDKDF (reference sequence). The CDR3 sequence is CATSRATGVGGTEAFF. CDR3 DNA: TGTGCCACCAGCAGAGCAACAGGGGTGGGTGGCACTGAAGCTTTCTTT.

This chain links TRBV6-1 with TRBJ1-2, with D perhaps TRBD1 (5 bases). The CDR3 spans 13 residues. V lost 4 bases and J lost 4, with 10 bases in between. Germline assignment: CDR1 MNHNS and CDR2 SASEGT. The DNA of the CDR3 is TGTGCCAGCAGTGTGGGGGGGTTCTATGGCTACACCTTC. Translated, it gives CASSVGGFYGYTF.

This rearrangement joins TRBV6-1 to TRBJ1-5; D might be TRBD1 (5 bases). Germline CDR1 and CDR2: MNHNS and SASEGT. The germline V and J ends were trimmed by 1 base and 5 bases, with 9 bases remaining between them. The CDR3 covers 14 residues. The CDR3 sequence: CASSEGGSDQPQHF. The DNA for the CDR3 is TGTGCCAGCAGTGAAGGGGGCTCGGATCAGCCCCAGCATTTT.

V is TRBV11-2 and J is TRBJ2-3; 10 positions match TRBD1. CDR3 length: 17 amino acids. The germline gives CDR1 SGHAT, CDR2 FQNNGV. V shed 1 base and J 2 bases; nucleotides not matched to a gene: 6. For the CDR3, the DNA is TGTGCCAGCAGCTTAGTGGGGGGACAGGGGATCACAGATACGCAGTATTTT. Translated: CASSLVGGQGITDTQYF. Filled out from reference TRBV11-2 and TRBJ2-3, the complete variable domain reads EAGVAQSPRYKIIEKRQSVAFWCNPISGHATLYWYQQILGQGPKLLIQFQNNGVVDDSQLPKDRFSAERLKGVDSTLKIQPAKLEDSAVYLCASSLVGGQGITDTQYFGPGTRLTVL.

The CDR3 here is CASSEAHWGTGIQPQHF. The CDR3 DNA reads TGTGCCAGCAGTGAAGCGCATTGGGGGACAGGCATTCAGCCCCAGCATTTT. The genes are TRBV6-1 and TRBJ1-5, with 8 nucleotides matching TRBD1. Per the germline V gene, CDR1 is MNHNS and CDR2 is SASEGT. This CDR3 has 17 residues. V dropped 0 bases and J dropped 6; count of bases not matched to a gene: 10.

This clone was found once. The CDR3, as DNA: TGTGCCAGCAGTGTCGGGTCCGGGTCCCCCTACGAGCAGTACTTC. It encodes CASSVGSGSPYEQYF. This rearrangement joins TRBV6-1 to TRBJ2-7; no firm D call. CDR3 length equals 15 residues. Germline CDR1 MNHNS, CDR2 SASEGT. Trimming left V 4 bases short and J 2 bases short, with 15 bases between.

This sequence joins TRBV6-5 and TRBJ1-1; 7 positions agree with TRBD1. Germline assignment: CDR1 MNHEY and CDR2 SVGAGI. The CDR3 is made up of 15 amino acids. The V segment lost 7 bases and the J segment 2 bases; nucleotides outside the gene matches: 10. The CDR3 region has the DNA TGTGCCAGCAAACGACAGGGATCGGGAAACACTGAAGCTTTCTTT. Translated, it gives CASKRQGSGNTEAFF.

The gene calls are TRBV7-6 and TRBJ1-3, with D unresolved. V lost 1 base and J lost 0, with 16 bases in between. Per the germline V gene, CDR1 is SGHVS and CDR2 is FNYEAQ. This CDR3 is 18 amino acids long. The DNA of the CDR3 is TGTGCCAGCAGCTTAGGGGTGGTACTTACTAGCTCTGGAAACACCATATATTTT. It specifies CASSLGVVLTSSGNTIYF.

The CDR3 spells CAIRPGTEVYEQYF. The CDR3 DNA is TGTGCCATCAGGCCCGGGACAGAGGTCTACGAGCAGTACTTC. The chain carries TRBV10-3 and TRBJ2-7; 7 bases are shared with TRBD1. The CDR3 runs to 14 residues. The V gene's germline CDR1 is ENHRY and CDR2 SYGVKD. Trimming cost V 6 bases and J 3 bases; bases outside gene matches: 8.

J is TRBJ1-4 and V is TRBV7-6; the D gene is possibly TRBD1 (5 bases). The V end lost 3 bases, the J end lost 8 bases, and 10 bases lay between the germline ends. The CDR3 length is 13 residues. Per germline, CDR1 SGHVS and CDR2 FNYEAQ. The CDR3 spells CASSFRVREKLFF. Here the CDR3 DNA reads TGTGCCAGCAGCTTCAGGGTTCGGGAAAAACTGTTTTTT.

This chain uses TRBV7-9 with TRBJ2-7; 10 bases match TRBD2. Germline V gene lookup returns CDR1 SEHNR and CDR2 FQNEAQ (reference sequence). CDR3 length: 17 amino acids. V was clipped by 3 bases and J by 0 bases; unmatched bases: 8. CDR3 residues: CASSFNKAGGISYEQYF. In DNA form, the CDR3 reads TGTGCCAGCAGCTTTAACAAAGCGGGAGGGATCTCCTACGAGCAGTACTTC.

The chain is built from TRBV7-9 and TRBJ2-1; 9 bases align to TRBD1. Germline V gene data show CDR1 as SEHNR and CDR2 as FQNEAQ (reference sequence). V dropped 1 base and J dropped 6; count of bases not matched to a gene: 1. The CDR3 contains 14 residues. The CDR3 sequence is CASSLETGGNEQFF. The CDR3 nucleotides read TGTGCCAGCAGCTTAGAGACAGGGGGCAATGAGCAGTTCTTC. The full variable domain, in which reference TRBV7-9 and TRBJ2-1 provide the parts outside the CDR3, is DTGVSQNPRHKITKRGQNVTFRCDPISEHNRLYWYRQTLGQGPEFLTYFQNEAQLEKSRLLSDRFSAERPKGSFSTLEIQRTEQGDSAMYLCASSLETGGNEQFFGPGTRLTVL.